A single sample gave rise to the 32 T cell receptor beta chains below, sequenced in a study of cytomegalovirus exposure and HLA in healthy donors. PCR amplification relied on 60 Vbeta primers (plus 13 Jbeta primers). TCRdb keeps only in-frame clones here, not all; method: immunoSEQ multiplex PCR. The repertoire holds more than 150,000 clones, with more than 75% as singletons. Sequenced: PBMCs. These receptors originate from a girl less than two years old in good health and CMV-seronegative.

V gene TRBV10-2 combines with J gene TRBJ2-7; 8 bases line up with TRBD1. Looked up from germline, CDR1 is WSHSY and CDR2 is SAAADI. The CDR3 runs 12 residues. The J segment lost 5 bases and the V segment lost 8 bases, leaving 5 bases of the junction unmatched. CDR3 sequence (DNA): TGCGCCAGCGGGACAGGTTTTGACGAGCAGTACTTC. This codes for CASGTGFDEQYF.

The chain carries TRBV27 and TRBJ2-7; TRBD1 aligns across 7 bases. Unmatched junction bases numbered 13, after V lost 7 bases and J lost 4 bases. This CDR3 is 15 amino acids long. CDR1 and CDR2 (germline): MNHEY, SMNVEV (reference sequence). CDR3 bases: TGTGCCAGCACCCTAACAGGGGTTGGGCGATACGAGCAGTACTTC. This translates into CASTLTGVGRYEQYF.

The V gene is TRBV15, the J gene TRBJ2-5; maybe TRBD1 (5 bases). Trimming cost V 0 bases and J 5 bases, with 10 bases left between them. This CDR3 spans 14 amino acids. CDR1 is LNHNV, CDR2 YYDKDF, per germline (reference sequence). This chain's CDR3 is CATSREAGWETQYF. The CDR3 DNA is TGTGCCACCAGCAGAGAGGCAGGGTGGGAGACCCAGTACTTC.

The rearrangement joins TRBV7-9 to TRBJ2-7, with a weak D call TRBD2 (5 bases). V was pared by 5 bases and J by 4 bases, with 18 bases between. Per the germline V gene, CDR1 is SEHNR and CDR2 is FQNEAQ (reference sequence). This CDR3 has 15 amino acids. The CDR3 region has the DNA TGTGCCAGCAGCCCCAATCCAGGAGGACTTTACGAGCAGTACTTC. Its protein is CASSPNPGGLYEQYF.

The chain is built from TRBV6-6 and TRBJ1-2, with a tentative D call TRBD1 (5 bases). CDR1 is MNHNY and CDR2 is SVGAGI in the germline V gene (reference sequence). The CDR3 has 13 amino acids. The V end lost 6 bases, the J end lost 8 bases, and 16 bases lay between the germline ends. Here the CDR3 DNA reads TGTGCCAGCAGAGGTACAGGCAAGGAAGGCTACACCTTC. Its protein product is CASRGTGKEGYTF.

The genes are TRBV7-2 and TRBJ2-5; D is unresolved. Deletions cut 2 bases from V and 2 bases from J, with 12 bases between. CDR1 SGHTA and CDR2 FQGNSA come from the germline V gene. CDR3 length equals 15 residues. CDR3 residues: CASSLNGHAQETQYF. Written as DNA, the CDR3 is TGTGCCAGCAGCTTAAATGGCCACGCTCAAGAGACCCAGTACTTC.

This rearrangement joins TRBV5-4 to TRBJ2-4, with TRBD2 identical over 13 bases. The CDR3 extends over 16 amino acids. CDR1 is SGHNT, CDR2 YYREEE, per germline (reference sequence). The ends lost 5 bases at V and 6 bases at J; junction bases unmatched: 8. The CDR3 bases are TGTGCCAGCAGTCAGGGACTAGCGGGGTATGGAAACATTCAGTACTTC. It is translated as CASSQGLAGYGNIQYF.

The V and J genes are TRBV9 and TRBJ1-1; no reliable D call. The CDR3 consists of 13 residues. Between the trimmed V and J ends, which lost 3 bases and 1 base, there was a span of 7 bases. Germline CDR1 SGDLS, CDR2 YYNGEE. The CDR3 loop reads CASSAPWNTEAFF. The CDR3 DNA reads TGTGCCAGCAGCGCCCCTTGGAACACTGAAGCTTTCTTT.

The V gene is TRBV10-3, the J gene TRBJ2-5, with TRBD1 matching 7 bases. The CDR3 covers 13 residues. Germline CDR1 and CDR2: ENHRY and SYGVKD. J gave up 4 bases and V 6 bases, and 5 bases lay outside the gene matches. This CDR3 is CAIRGTDRETQYF. Written as DNA, the CDR3 is TGTGCCATCAGGGGGACAGACAGAGAGACCCAGTACTTC.

The chain is built from TRBV29-1 and TRBJ2-1, with 10 bases identical to TRBD1. Germline-derived CDR1 and CDR2 are SQVTM and ANQGSEA. The CDR3 is 16 residues long. V gave up 2 bases and J gave up 9 bases; unmatched junction bases: 13. This CDR3 reads CSVELNQRQGAAEQFF. The DNA for the CDR3 is TGCAGCGTTGAATTAAACCAAAGACAGGGGGCGGCTGAGCAGTTCTTC.

This chain uses TRBV5-1 with TRBJ1-1, with TRBD1 as a possible D gene (6 bases). Germline-derived CDR1 and CDR2 are SGHRS and YFSETQ. This CDR3 is 13 amino acids long. Trimming removed 0 bases from V and 3 bases from J, with 6 bases in between. The CDR3 reads CASSLDRDTEAFF. The CDR3 DNA reads as TGCGCCAGCAGCTTGGACAGGGACACTGAAGCTTTCTTT.

This rearrangement joins TRBV27 to TRBJ1-2, with D perhaps TRBD1 (6 bases). Trimming stripped 5 bases from V and 6 bases from J, with 22 bases between. CDR3 length equals 16 residues. Germline assignment: CDR1 MNHEY and CDR2 SMNVEV (reference sequence). CDR3 nucleotide sequence: TGTGCCAGCAGTCCATCAGGATGGGGGGGCGGGCATGGCTACACCTTC. It specifies CASSPSGWGGGHGYTF.

This clone has only a few counts. The rearrangement uses TRBV9 and TRBJ2-3; TRBD2 matches 9 bases. Germline CDR1 is SGDLS and CDR2 is YYNGEE. This CDR3 is built from 15 residues. Losses at the gene ends were 0 bases for V and 1 base for J; bases not matched to a gene: 0. CDR3: CASSVERGGTDTQYF. The CDR3 DNA is TGTGCCAGCAGCGTAGAGCGGGGGGGCACAGATACGCAGTATTTT.

V gene TRBV2 combines with J gene TRBJ2-7; TRBD2 agrees at 13 bases. This CDR3 region has 15 residues. Trimming cost V 4 bases and J 4 bases; bases outside gene matches: 4. Germline V gives CDR1 SNHLY, CDR2 FYNNEI. In DNA, the CDR3 is TGTGCCAGCAGTGGGGGACTAGCGGGGCAGTACGAGCAGTACTTC. As protein: CASSGGLAGQYEQYF.

This clone was seen only a few times. The V gene is TRBV2, the J gene TRBJ1-1; D perhaps matches TRBD1 (6 bases). This CDR3 region has 14 residues. With 7 bases removed from V and 1 base from J, the gap between germline ends came to 13 bases. Germline values: CDR1 SNHLY, CDR2 FYNNEI. The CDR3 DNA sequence: TGTGCCAGCATAAGAGTGGACAGGAACACTGAAGCTTTCTTT. As protein: CASIRVDRNTEAFF.

V and J are TRBV7-9 and TRBJ1-5, with D perhaps matching TRBD1 (6 bases). Per the germline V gene, CDR1 is SEHNR and CDR2 is FQNEAQ (reference sequence). V lost 6 bases and J 2 bases, leaving 8 bases between the germline ends. The CDR3 consists of 13 residues. The CDR3 sequence: CASSPGGNQPQHF. In DNA, the CDR3 is TGTGCCAGCAGTCCAGGGGGCAATCAGCCCCAGCATTTT.

This clone was seen a handful of times. The chain couples TRBV10-3 to TRBJ1-5; possible D gene TRBD1, 6 bases. The CDR3 runs to 15 residues. Germline CDR1 ENHRY, CDR2 SYGVKD. Trimming left V 1 base short and J 5 bases short, with 12 bases between. CDR3: CAISELGGWDQPQHF. The CDR3 region has the DNA TGTGCCATCAGTGAGTTAGGGGGATGGGATCAGCCCCAGCATTTT.

This sequence joins TRBV5-5 and TRBJ2-7, with D perhaps TRBD1 (6 bases). Germline V gives CDR1 SGHKS, CDR2 YYEKEE (reference sequence). The CDR3 length is 15 residues. V lost 1 base, J lost 0 bases, and 11 bases lay in between. CDR3 DNA sequence: TGTGCCAGCAGCTTGTTCCCGACAGGCTCCTACGAGCAGTACTTC. As protein: CASSLFPTGSYEQYF. Based on the CDR3 plus reference TRBV5-5 and TRBJ2-7, the full variable domain is DAGVTQSPTHLIKTRGQQVTLRCSPISGHKSVSWYQQVLGQGPQFIFQYYEKEERGRGNFPDRFSARQFPNYSSELNVNALLLGDSALYLCASSLFPTGSYEQYFGPGTRLTVT.

This chain connects TRBV7-6 to TRBJ2-7, with 9 bases aligning to TRBD2. The CDR3 covers 14 residues. V was clipped by 6 bases and J by 2 bases; unmatched bases: 5. Germline lookup yields CDR1 SGHVS and CDR2 FNYEAQ. Written as DNA, the CDR3 is TGTGCCAGCAGTCCGGGACTAGCAACCTACGAGCAGTACTTC. The encoded protein is CASSPGLATYEQYF.

The chain is built from TRBV5-1 and TRBJ1-3; D is unresolved. Trimming shortened V by 0 bases and J by 3 bases, and 10 bases separated the two germline ends. Germline V gene sequence: CDR1 SGHRS, CDR2 YFSETQ. The CDR3 totals 15 residues. For the CDR3, the DNA is TGCGCCAGCAGCTTGGACGGGTTCGGTGGAAACACCATATATTTT. Residues: CASSLDGFGGNTIYF.

V is TRBV7-6 and J is TRBJ2-5; the match to TRBD1 covers 7 bases. Germline CDR1 is SGHVS and CDR2 is FNYEAQ. This CDR3 has 14 amino acids. Trimming took 5 bases from V and 3 from J; bases not matched to a gene: 6. CDR3 amino acids: CASSPAGGKETQYF. The CDR3 DNA is TGTGCCAGCAGCCCCGCAGGGGGTAAAGAGACCCAGTACTTC.

This sequence joins TRBV5-1 and TRBJ1-2; the D gene is possibly TRBD1 (6 bases). Germline-derived CDR1 and CDR2 are SGHRS and YFSETQ. V lost 4 bases, J lost 4 bases, and 11 bases lay in between. The CDR3 has 13 amino acids. The CDR3 bases are TGCGCCAGCAGCCTGGACAGCACCTATGGCTACACCTTC. Its translation is CASSLDSTYGYTF.

This rearrangement joins TRBV27 to TRBJ2-5; 9 bases map to TRBD2. This CDR3 is 18 amino acids long. CDR1 and CDR2 (germline): MNHEY, SMNVEV (reference sequence). V was pared by 6 bases and J by 4 bases, with 18 bases of the junction left unmatched. CDR3 residues: CASSPALLRGGPGETQYF. The CDR3 DNA is TGTGCCAGCAGCCCCGCCTTGTTGCGGGGGGGCCCGGGAGAGACCCAGTACTTC.

The chain combines TRBV29-1 with TRBJ1-2; perhaps TRBD1 as D (5 bases). The germline V and J ends were trimmed by 4 bases and 2 bases, with 11 bases remaining between them. Germline V gene data show CDR1 as SQVTM and CDR2 as ANQGSEA. The CDR3 has 13 residues. The CDR3 reads CSVGPGINYGYTF. Here the CDR3 DNA reads TGCAGCGTTGGGCCAGGGATCAACTATGGCTACACCTTC.

V usage is TRBV2 and J usage is TRBJ1-5; TRBD1 might be the D (5 bases). Germline V lookup: CDR1 SNHLY, CDR2 FYNNEI. The V and J ends lost 5 bases and 5 bases respectively, with 7 bases between them. CDR3 length: 12 residues. CDR3 sequence: CASSRGDQPQHF. CDR3 nucleotide sequence: TGTGCCAGCAGTCGGGGGGATCAGCCCCAGCATTTT. Together with reference TRBV2 and TRBJ1-5, the CDR3 gives the full variable domain: EPEVTQTPSHQVTQMGQEVILRCVPISNHLYFYWYRQILGQKVEFLVSFYNNEISEKSEIFDDQFSVERPDGSNFTLKIRSTKLEDSAMYFCASSRGDQPQHFGDGTRLSIL.

This clone has a handful of counts. The CDR3 reads CASSSQGLHYEQYF. DNA of the CDR3: TGTGCCAGCAGCTCACAGGGCCTCCACTACGAGCAGTACTTC. V usage is TRBV7-6 and J usage is TRBJ2-7, with a possible D match to TRBD1 (6 bases). The length of the CDR3 is 14 residues. Trimming cost V 4 bases and J 3 bases, with 13 bases left between them. The germline V gene has CDR1 SGHVS and CDR2 FNYEAQ.

The chain recombines TRBV20-1 with TRBJ2-5, with 7 bases that match TRBD1. The CDR3 length is 11 residues. Unmatched junction bases numbered 5, after V lost 8 bases and J lost 5 bases. Germline CDR1 is DFQATT and CDR2 is SNEGSKA (reference sequence). The CDR3 nucleotides are TGCAGTTCGGGACAGCGGGAGACCCAGTACTTC. It encodes CSSGQRETQYF.

The chain couples TRBV19 to TRBJ1-5, with TRBD1 as a possible D gene (5 bases). The CDR3 totals 16 residues. V was cut by 4 bases and J by 7 bases, with 20 bases left in between. The V gene's germline CDR1 is LNHDA and CDR2 SQIVND (reference sequence). CDR3 sequence: CASSTSNGAGGQPQHF. The CDR3 nucleotides are TGTGCCAGTAGTACTTCTAACGGGGCGGGAGGGCAGCCCCAGCATTTT.

The count of this clone is one. The gene calls are TRBV5-4 and TRBJ2-3; 8 bases are shared with TRBD2. With V trimmed by 3 bases and J by 2 bases, 5 bases remained unmatched. There are 15 residues in the CDR3. Germline lookup yields CDR1 SGHNT and CDR2 YYREEE (reference sequence). The CDR3 DNA follows: TGTGCCAGCAGCTCAGCGGGGGTGGTCACAGATACGCAGTATTTT. The encoded protein is CASSSAGVVTDTQYF.

This clone was found once. The chain joins TRBV5-1 to TRBJ2-7, with D unclear. Trimming removed 0 bases from V and 0 bases from J, with 13 bases in between. CDR1 and CDR2 (germline): SGHRS, YFSETQ. The CDR3 consists of 16 residues. In DNA, the CDR3 is TGCGCCAGCAGCTTGGGTACTACTACTCTCTCCTACGAGCAGTACTTC. This translates into CASSLGTTTLSYEQYF.

This chain links TRBV4-2 with TRBJ2-3, with D perhaps TRBD2 (5 bases). Germline CDR1 reads LGHNA; CDR2 reads YNFKEQ. The CDR3 is 16 amino acids. The ends were cut back, 0 bases at V and 2 bases at J, with 12 bases in the middle. CDR3 in DNA: TGTGCCAGCAGCCAAGATTTAACGGGATTCACAGATACGCAGTATTTT. Its protein product is CASSQDLTGFTDTQYF.

The chain employs TRBV29-1 and TRBJ1-1, with D maybe TRBD1 (5 bases). Germline V gene data show CDR1 as SQVTM and CDR2 as ANQGSEA. This CDR3 contains 14 residues. V lost 6 bases and J 0 bases, leaving 14 bases between the germline ends. CDR3 loop: CSVGGELLNTEAFF. The CDR3 coding sequence is TGCAGCGTGGGGGGGGAGCTCCTGAACACTGAAGCTTTCTTT.